This T cell receptor (beta chain) was identified in a study of molecular identifiers for immune sequencing clone quantification. Study in general: For replicates, RNA isolated from about 19,000 or 110,000 naive CD8 cells was divided into five portions, of which four were sequenced. Study-level points and caveats: It was shown that clones above 20 RNA copies held over 99% of effector molecules, but under 1% in naive cells.

Methods described previously, with TCR primers listed, were used for bulk TCR libraries. In TCRdb, the PCR reads were re-called with MiXCR into one record per CDR3 protein. The profile shows 100,000 or so distinct CDR3 sequences, roughly 38% of them singletons. Germline values: CDR1 SGHDT, CDR2 YYEEEE. CDR3 length: 15 residues. The V gene lost 3 bases and the J gene lost 0 bases, with 11 bases spanning the gap. Comments on this clonotype: Its matching antigen is unknown.

This chain joins TRBV5-6 and TRBJ2-3; D is undetermined. This clonotype originated in a human donor in good health. Some libraries in this study had Jurkat cell RNA spiked in. Sequenced sample: naive CD8+ T cells from blood, with Jurkat cell RNA spiked in. Subset denoted: FACS-sorted CD8+CD4-CCR7+CD45RA+ naive T cells. The CDR3 DNA reads as TGTGCCAGCAGCTCCACCGCCGAGAGCACAGATACGCAGTATTTT. Protein product: CASSSTAESTDTQYF.